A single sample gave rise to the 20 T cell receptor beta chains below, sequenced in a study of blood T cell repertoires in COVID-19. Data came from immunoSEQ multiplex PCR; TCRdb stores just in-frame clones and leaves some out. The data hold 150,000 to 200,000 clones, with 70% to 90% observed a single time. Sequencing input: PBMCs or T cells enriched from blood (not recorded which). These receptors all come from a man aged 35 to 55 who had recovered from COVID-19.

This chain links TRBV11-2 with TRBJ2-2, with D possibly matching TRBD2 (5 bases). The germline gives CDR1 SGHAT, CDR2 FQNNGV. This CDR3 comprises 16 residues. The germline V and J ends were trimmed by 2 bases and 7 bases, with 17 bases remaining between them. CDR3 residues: CASSLIRGLSRGELFF. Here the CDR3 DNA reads TGTGCCAGCAGCTTAATTAGAGGGTTGAGTCGCGGGGAGCTGTTTTTT.

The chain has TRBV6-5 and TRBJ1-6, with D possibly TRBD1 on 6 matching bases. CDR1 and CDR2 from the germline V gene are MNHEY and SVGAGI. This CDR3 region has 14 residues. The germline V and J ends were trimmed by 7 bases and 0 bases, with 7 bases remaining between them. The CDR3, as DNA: TGTGCCAGCACAGGGGTCTCCTATAATTCACCCCTCCACTTT. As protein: CASTGVSYNSPLHF.

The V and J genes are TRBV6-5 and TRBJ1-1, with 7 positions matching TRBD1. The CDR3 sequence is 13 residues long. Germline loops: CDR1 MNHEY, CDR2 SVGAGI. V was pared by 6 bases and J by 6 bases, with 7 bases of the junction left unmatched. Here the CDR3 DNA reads TGTGCCAGCAGCTCGCAGGGGGGCCCTGAAGCTTTCTTT. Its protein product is CASSSQGGPEAFF.

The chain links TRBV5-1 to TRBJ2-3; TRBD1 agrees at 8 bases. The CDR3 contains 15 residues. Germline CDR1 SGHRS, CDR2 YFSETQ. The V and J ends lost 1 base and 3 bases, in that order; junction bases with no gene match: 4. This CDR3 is CASSLPGGDTDTQYF. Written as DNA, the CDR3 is TGCGCCAGCAGCTTGCCAGGGGGCGATACAGATACGCAGTATTTT.

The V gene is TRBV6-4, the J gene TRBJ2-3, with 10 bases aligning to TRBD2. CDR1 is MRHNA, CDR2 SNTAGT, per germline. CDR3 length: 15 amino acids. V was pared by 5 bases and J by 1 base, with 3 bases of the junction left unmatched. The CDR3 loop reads CASSLTSGGTDTQYF. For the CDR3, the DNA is TGTGCCAGCAGTCTTACTAGCGGGGGCACAGATACGCAGTATTTT.

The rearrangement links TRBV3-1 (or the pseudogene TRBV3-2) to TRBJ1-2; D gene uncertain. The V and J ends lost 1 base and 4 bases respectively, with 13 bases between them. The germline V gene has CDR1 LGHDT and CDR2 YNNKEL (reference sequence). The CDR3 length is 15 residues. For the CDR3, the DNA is TGTGCCAGCAGCCAAGGATGGGGAGGAACCTATGGCTACACCTTC. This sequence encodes CASSQGWGGTYGYTF.

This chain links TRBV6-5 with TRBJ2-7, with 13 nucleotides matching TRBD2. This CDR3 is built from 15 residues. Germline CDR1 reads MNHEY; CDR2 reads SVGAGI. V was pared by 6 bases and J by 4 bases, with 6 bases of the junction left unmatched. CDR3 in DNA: TGTGCCAGCAGGGCAACGGGACTAGCGGGATACGAGCAGTACGTC. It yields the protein CASRATGLAGYEQYV.

CDR3 in DNA: TGCAGCGTTCTCCTCGGGGAGGACTATGGCTACACCTTC. This sequence encodes CSVLLGEDYGYTF. The chain has TRBV29-1 and TRBJ1-2; D unclear. Germline-derived CDR1 and CDR2 are SQVTM and ANQGSEA. The length of the CDR3 is 13 residues. Trimming stripped 5 bases from V and 3 bases from J, with 13 bases between.

CDR3 nucleotides: TGTGCCAGCAGCCAGGGATCGTCCAATGAGCAGTTCTTC. It yields the protein CASSQGSSNEQFF. V and J are TRBV11-3 and TRBJ2-1; the D gene is possibly TRBD1 (5 bases). This CDR3 comprises 13 residues. Trimming took 5 bases from V and 6 from J, leaving 11 bases between them. Germline V gene lookup returns CDR1 SGHNT and CDR2 YENEEA.

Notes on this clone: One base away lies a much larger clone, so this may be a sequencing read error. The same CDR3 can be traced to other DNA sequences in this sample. The CDR3 here is CARSLPGAGGGLVTGELFF. As DNA, the CDR3 is TGCGCCCGCAGTCTCCCGGGAGCGGGGGGGGGATTGGTGACCGGGGAGCTGTTTTTT. This sequence joins TRBV4-1 and TRBJ2-2, with 10 bases matching TRBD2. In germline, CDR1 is MGHRA, CDR2 YSYEKL. The CDR3 spans 19 residues.

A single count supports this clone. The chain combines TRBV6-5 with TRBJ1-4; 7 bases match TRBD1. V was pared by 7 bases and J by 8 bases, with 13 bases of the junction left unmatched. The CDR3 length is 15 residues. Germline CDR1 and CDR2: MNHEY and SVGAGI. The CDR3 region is CASTINDRAGEKLFF. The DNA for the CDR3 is TGTGCCAGCACCATCAACGACAGGGCGGGGGAAAAACTGTTTTTT.

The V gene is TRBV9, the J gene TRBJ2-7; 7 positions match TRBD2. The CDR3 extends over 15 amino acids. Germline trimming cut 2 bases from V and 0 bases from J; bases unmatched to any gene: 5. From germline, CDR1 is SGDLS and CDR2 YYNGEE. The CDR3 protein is CASSVRAGNSYEQYF. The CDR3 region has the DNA TGTGCCAGCAGCGTCCGAGCGGGGAACTCCTACGAGCAGTACTTC.

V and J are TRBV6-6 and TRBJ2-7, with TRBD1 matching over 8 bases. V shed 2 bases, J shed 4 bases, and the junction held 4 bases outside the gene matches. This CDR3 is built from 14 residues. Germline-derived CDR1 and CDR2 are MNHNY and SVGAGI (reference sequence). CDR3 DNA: TGTGCCAGCAGTTACCGGACAGGGATGTACGAGCAGTACTTC. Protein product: CASSYRTGMYEQYF.

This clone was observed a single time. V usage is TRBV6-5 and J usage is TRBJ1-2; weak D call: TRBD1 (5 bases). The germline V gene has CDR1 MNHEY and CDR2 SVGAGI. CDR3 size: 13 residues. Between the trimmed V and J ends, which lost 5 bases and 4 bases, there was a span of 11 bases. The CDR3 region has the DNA TGTGCCAGCAGTCGTATGGGGCCCTATGGCTACACCTTC. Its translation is CASSRMGPYGYTF.

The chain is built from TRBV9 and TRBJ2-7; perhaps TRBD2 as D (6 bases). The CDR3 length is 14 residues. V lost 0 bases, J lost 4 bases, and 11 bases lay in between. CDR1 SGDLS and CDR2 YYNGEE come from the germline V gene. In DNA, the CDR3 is TGTGCCAGCAGCGTAGCCCCGACTAGTTACGAGCAGTACTTC. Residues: CASSVAPTSYEQYF.

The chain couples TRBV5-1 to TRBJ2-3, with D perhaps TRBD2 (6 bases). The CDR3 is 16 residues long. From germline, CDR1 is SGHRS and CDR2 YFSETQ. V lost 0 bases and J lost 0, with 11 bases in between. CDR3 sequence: CASSLEYSGSTDTQYF. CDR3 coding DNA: TGCGCCAGCAGCTTGGAATATAGCGGAAGCACAGATACGCAGTATTTT.

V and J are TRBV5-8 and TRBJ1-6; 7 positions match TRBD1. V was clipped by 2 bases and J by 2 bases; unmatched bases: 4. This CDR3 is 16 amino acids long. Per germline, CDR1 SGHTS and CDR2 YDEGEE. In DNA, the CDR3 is TGTGCCAGCAGCTTAGACAGGGTCGCCTATAATTCACCCCTCCACTTT. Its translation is CASSLDRVAYNSPLHF.

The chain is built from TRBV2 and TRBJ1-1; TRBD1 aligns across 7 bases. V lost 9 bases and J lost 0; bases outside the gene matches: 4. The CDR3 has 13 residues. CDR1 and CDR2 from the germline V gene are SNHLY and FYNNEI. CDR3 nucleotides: TGTGCCAGGACCGGGACAGTGAACACTGAAGCTTTCTTT. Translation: CARTGTVNTEAFF.

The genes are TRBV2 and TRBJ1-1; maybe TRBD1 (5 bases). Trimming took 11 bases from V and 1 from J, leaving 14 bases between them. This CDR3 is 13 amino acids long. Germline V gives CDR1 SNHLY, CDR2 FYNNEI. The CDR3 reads CASQWGENTEAFF. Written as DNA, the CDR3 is TGTGCCTCCCAATGGGGCGAGAACACTGAAGCTTTCTTT.

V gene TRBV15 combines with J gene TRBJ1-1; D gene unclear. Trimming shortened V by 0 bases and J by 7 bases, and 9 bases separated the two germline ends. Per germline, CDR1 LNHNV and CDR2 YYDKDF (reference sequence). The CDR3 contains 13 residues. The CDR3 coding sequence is TGTGCCACCAGCAGAGAGGAGAGTATTGAAGCTTTCTTT. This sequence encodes CATSREESIEAFF.